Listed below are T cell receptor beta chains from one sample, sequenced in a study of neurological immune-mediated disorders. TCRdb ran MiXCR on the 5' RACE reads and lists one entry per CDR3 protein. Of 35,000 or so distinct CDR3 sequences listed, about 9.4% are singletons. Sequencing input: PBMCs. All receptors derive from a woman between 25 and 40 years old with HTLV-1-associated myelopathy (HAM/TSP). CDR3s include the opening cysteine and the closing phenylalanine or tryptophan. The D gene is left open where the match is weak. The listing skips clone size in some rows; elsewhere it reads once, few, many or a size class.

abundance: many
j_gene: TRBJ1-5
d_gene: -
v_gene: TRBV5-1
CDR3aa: CASSLSGAGNQPQHF
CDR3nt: TGCGCCAGCAGCTTGTCCGGGGCTGGCAATCAGCCCCAGCATTTT

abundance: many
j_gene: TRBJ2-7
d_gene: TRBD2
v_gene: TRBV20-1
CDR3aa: CSAGGTSGAYEQYF
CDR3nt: TGCAGTGCTGGAGGGACTAGCGGGGCCTACGAGCAGTACTTC

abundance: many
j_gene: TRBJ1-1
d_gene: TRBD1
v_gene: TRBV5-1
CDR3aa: CASSPGQGANTEAFF
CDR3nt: TGCGCCAGCAGCCCGGGACAGGGGGCCAACACTGAAGCTTTCTTT

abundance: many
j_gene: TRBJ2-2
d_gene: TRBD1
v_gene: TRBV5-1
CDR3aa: CASSRDSSTGELFF
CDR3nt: TGCGCCAGCAGCCGGGACAGTAGCACCGGGGAGCTGTTTTTT

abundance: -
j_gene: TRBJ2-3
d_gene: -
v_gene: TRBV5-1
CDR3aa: CASSLAGLSTQYF
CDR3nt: TGCGCCAGCAGCTTGGCCGGTCTGAGTACGCAGTATTTT

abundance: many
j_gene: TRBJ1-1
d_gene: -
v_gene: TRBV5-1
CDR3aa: CASRRGNTEAFF
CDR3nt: TGCGCCAGCAGGAGAGGGAACACTGAAGCTTTCTTT

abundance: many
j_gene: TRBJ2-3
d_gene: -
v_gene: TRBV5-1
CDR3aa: CASSRADTQYF
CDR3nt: TGCGCCAGCAGCCGGGCAGATACGCAGTATTTT

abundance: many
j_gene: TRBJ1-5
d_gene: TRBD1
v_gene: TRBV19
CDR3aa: CASSQTRGQGGLQPQHF
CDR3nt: TGTGCCAGTAGCCAAACACGAGGGCAGGGGGGTTTACAGCCCCAGCATTTT

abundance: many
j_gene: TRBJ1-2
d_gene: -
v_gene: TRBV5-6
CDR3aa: CASSLRGAGSYGYTF
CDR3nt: TGTGCCAGCAGCTTGAGGGGAGCCGGAAGCTATGGCTACACCTTC

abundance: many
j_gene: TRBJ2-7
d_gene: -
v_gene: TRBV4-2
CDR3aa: CASSQGGEPIYEQYF
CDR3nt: TGTGCCAGCAGCCAAGGAGGGGAACCCATTTACGAGCAGTACTTC

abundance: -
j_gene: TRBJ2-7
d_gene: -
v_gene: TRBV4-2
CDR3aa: CASSSPGIHEQYF
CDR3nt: TGTGCCAGCAGCTCGCCGGGTATTCACGAGCAGTACTTC

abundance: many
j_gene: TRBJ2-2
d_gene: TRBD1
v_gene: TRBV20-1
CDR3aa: CSARDGTGDTGELFF
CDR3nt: TGCAGTGCTAGAGATGGGACAGGGGACACCGGGGAGCTGTTTTTT

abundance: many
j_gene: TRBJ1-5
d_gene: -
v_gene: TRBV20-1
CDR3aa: CSARAQNQPQHF
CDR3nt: TGCAGTGCCCGGGCTCAGAATCAGCCCCAGCATTTT

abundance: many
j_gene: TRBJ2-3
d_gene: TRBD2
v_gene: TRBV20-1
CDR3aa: CSARKTSGGHTDTQYF
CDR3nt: TGCAGTGCTAGAAAGACTAGCGGGGGACACACAGATACGCAGTATTTT

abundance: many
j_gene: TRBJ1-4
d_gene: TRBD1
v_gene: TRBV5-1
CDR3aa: CAPRTGQNEKLFF
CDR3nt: TGCGCCCCGCGGACAGGGCAAAATGAAAAACTGTTTTTT

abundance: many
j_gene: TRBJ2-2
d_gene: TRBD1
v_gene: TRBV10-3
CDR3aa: CAIRSGTGDGELFF
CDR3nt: TGTGCCATCAGGTCCGGGACAGGGGATGGGGAGCTGTTTTTT

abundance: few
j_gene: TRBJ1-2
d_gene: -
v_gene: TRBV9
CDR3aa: CASSVQRYGYTF
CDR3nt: TGTGCCAGCAGCGTACAAAGATATGGCTACACCTTC

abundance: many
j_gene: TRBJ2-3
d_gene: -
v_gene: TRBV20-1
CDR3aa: CSARETSSSTDTQYF
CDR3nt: TGCAGTGCTAGAGAAACCAGTTCTAGCACAGATACGCAGTATTTT

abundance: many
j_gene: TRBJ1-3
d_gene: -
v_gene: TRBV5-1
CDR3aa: CASSLGRSSGNTIYF
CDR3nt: TGCGCCAGCAGCTTGGGACGGAGCTCTGGAAACACCATATATTTT

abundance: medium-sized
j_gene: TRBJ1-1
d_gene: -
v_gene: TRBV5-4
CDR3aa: CASSFFWRDTEAFF
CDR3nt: TGTGCCAGCAGCTTTTTCTGGAGGGACACTGAAGCTTTCTTT

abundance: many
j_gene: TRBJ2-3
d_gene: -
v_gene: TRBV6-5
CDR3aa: CASSGGDTQYF
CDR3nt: TGTGCCAGCAGCGGTGGGGATACGCAGTATTTT

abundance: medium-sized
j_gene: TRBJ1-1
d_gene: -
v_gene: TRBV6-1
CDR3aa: CASSEVGKSGTEAFF
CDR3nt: TGTGCCAGCAGTGAAGTAGGGAAATCGGGGACTGAAGCTTTCTTT

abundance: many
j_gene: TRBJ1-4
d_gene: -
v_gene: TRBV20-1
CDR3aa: CSARDGTPEGNEKLFF
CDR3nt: TGCAGTGCTAGAGATGGCACCCCCGAAGGGAATGAAAAACTGTTTTTT

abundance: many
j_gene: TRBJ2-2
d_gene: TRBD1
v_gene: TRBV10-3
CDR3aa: CAIRPGQGSNTGELFF
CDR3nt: TGTGCCATCAGGCCGGGACAGGGGTCAAACACCGGGGAGCTGTTTTTT

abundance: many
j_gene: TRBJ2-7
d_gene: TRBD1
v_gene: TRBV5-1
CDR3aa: CASNYGTDTYEQYF
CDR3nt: TGCGCCAGCAACTATGGGACAGATACCTACGAGCAGTACTTC

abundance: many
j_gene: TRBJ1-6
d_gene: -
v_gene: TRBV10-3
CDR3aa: CAISESRGARVSPLHF
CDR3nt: TGTGCCATCAGTGAGTCAAGAGGGGCGCGGGTATCACCCCTCCACTTT

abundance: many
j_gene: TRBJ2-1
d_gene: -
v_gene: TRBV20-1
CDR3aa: CSSKSRSGGVYEQFF
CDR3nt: TGCAGTTCGAAATCCCGGAGTGGCGGGGTCTATGAGCAGTTCTTC

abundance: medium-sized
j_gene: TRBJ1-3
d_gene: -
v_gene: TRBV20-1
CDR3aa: CSARTGNTIYF
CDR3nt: TGCAGTGCTAGAACTGGAAACACCATATATTTT

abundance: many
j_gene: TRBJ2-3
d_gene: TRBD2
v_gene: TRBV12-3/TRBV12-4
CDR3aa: CASSFLAAPASTDTQYF
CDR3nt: TGTGCCAGCAGTTTCCTAGCGGCCCCTGCTAGCACAGATACGCAGTATTTT

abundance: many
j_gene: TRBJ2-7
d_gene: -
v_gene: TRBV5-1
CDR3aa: CASSYTYEQYF
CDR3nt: TGCGCCAGCAGCTATACCTACGAGCAGTACTTC

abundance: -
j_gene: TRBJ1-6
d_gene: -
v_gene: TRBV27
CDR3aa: CASTLGVNSPLHF
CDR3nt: TGTGCCAGCACTTTAGGGGTTAATTCACCCCTACACTTT